This TCR beta chain was identified during a study of a mutant IDH1 vaccine in newly diagnosed glioma. Study information: A roughly 60% male, around 38% female split and a mean age of about 40 years characterized treated patients. Patients were pretreated with radiotherapy, temozolomide, or both, mostly both. Findings and limits, study-wide: Top-clonotype changes in peripheral T cells seemed unrelated to pseudoprogression. Vaccination induced immune responses in approximately 94% of patients.

The CDR3 loop spans 12 amino acids. With 5 bases removed from V and 8 bases from J, the gap between germline ends came to 9 bases. Germline CDR1 is LNHDA and CDR2 is SQIVND (reference sequence). Regarding time point: baseline, week 1 (first vaccination visit). Treatment of the sample: pre-vaccination baseline after standard-of-care therapy. As to this clone: Its antigen is undetermined.

Method: immunoSEQ multiplex PCR; TCRdb's copy keeps in-frame clones and lacks some. The data show over 55,000 clones, around 83% seen once. This specimen consisted of peripheral blood mononuclear cells (PBMCs), obtained from a glioma patient treated with radiotherapy, temozolomide or both. The clonotype comes from a woman aged 18-35 years with glioma. Some clones in this sample may be carry-over from other donors' samples. This chain joins TRBV19 and TRBJ2-2; D unresolved. CDR3 sequence reads: CASSVGRGELFF. CDR3 nucleotide sequence: TGTGCCAGTAGTGTTGGTCGAGGGGAGCTGTTTTTT.